The T cell receptor beta chain described here comes from a study of blood T cell repertoires in COVID-19. With 6 bases removed from V and 5 bases from J, the gap between germline ends came to 11 bases. Germline V lookup: CDR1 MNHEY, CDR2 SVGAGI. This CDR3 has 12 residues. TCRdb's copy holds only in-frame clones and misses some; the assay was immunoSEQ multiplex PCR. This table has about 250,000 clones, approximately 86% appearing once. Sequencing used peripheral blood. This sequence was found in a woman aged 60-75 years with active or convalescent COVID-19. The rearrangement uses TRBV6-5 and TRBJ2-7; D possibly corresponds to TRBD1 (6 bases). CDR3 sequence reads: CASSSDSHEQYF. CDR3 coding DNA: TGTGCCAGCAGCTCGGACAGTCACGAGCAGTACTTC.